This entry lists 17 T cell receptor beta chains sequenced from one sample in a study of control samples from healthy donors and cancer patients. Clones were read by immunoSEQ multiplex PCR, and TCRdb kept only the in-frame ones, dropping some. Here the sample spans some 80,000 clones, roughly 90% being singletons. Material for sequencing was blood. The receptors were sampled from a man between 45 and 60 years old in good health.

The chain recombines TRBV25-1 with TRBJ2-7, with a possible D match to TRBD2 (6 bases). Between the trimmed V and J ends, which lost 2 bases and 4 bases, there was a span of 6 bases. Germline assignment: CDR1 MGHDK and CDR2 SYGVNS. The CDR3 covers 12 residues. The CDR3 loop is CASSEGGYEQYF. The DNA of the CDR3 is TGTGCCAGCAGTGAAGGGGGGTACGAGCAGTACTTC.

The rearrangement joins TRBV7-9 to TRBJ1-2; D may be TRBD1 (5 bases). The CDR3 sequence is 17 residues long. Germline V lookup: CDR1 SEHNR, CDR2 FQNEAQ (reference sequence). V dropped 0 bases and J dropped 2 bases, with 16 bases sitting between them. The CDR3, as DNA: TGTGCCAGCAGCTTAGCAGGGGAGTTCCGCTTAAACTATGGCTACACCTTC. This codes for CASSLAGEFRLNYGYTF.

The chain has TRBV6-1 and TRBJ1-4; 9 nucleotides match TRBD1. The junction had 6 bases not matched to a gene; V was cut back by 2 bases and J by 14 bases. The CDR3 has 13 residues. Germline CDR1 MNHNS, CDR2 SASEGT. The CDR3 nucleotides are TGTGCCAGCAGTGAAACTCCGGGGACAGGGCTGTTTTTT. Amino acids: CASSETPGTGLFF.

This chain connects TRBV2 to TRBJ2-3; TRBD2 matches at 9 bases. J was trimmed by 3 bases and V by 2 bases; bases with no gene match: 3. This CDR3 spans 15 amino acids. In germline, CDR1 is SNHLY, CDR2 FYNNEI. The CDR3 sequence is CASSEIAGATDTQYF. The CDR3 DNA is TGTGCCAGCAGTGAAATAGCGGGGGCGACAGATACGCAGTATTTT.

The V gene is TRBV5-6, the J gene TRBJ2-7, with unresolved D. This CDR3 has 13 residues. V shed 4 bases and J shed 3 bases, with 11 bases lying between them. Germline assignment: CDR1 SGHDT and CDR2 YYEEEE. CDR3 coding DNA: TGTGCCAGCAGCCTCTCGATGAGCTACGAGCAGTACTTC. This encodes CASSLSMSYEQYF.

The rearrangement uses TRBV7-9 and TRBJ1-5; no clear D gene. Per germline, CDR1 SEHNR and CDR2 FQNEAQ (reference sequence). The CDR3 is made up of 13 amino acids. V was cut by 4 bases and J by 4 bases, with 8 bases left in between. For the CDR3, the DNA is TGTGCCAGCAGCTGGAGGGAAAATCAGCCCCAGCATTTT. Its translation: CASSWRENQPQHF. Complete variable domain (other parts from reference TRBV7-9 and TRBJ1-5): DTGVSQNPRHKITKRGQNVTFRCDPISEHNRLYWYRQTLGQGPEFLTYFQNEAQLEKSRLLSDRFSAERPKGSFSTLEIQRTEQGDSAMYLCASSWRENQPQHFGDGTRLSIL.

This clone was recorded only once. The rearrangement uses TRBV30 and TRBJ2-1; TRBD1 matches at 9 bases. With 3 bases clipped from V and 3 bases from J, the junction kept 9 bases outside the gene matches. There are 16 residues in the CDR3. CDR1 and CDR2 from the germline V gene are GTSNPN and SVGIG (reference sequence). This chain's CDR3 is CAWRALGQGLYNEQFF. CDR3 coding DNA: TGTGCCTGGAGGGCCCTGGGACAGGGACTCTACAATGAGCAGTTCTTC. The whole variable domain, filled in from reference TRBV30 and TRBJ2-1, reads SQTIHQWPATLVQPVGSPLSLECTVEGTSNPNLYWYRQAAGRGLQLLFYSVGIGQISSEVPQNLSASRPQDRQFILSSKKLLLSDSGFYLCAWRALGQGLYNEQFFGPGTRLTVL.

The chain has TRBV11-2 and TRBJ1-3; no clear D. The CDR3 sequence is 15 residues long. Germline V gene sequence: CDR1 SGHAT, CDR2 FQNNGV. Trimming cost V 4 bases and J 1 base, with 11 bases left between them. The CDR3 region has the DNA TGTGCCAGCAGCTGGCCCGGGGAGTCTGGAAACACCATATATTTT. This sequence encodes CASSWPGESGNTIYF. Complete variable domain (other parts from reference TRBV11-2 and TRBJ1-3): EAGVAQSPRYKIIEKRQSVAFWCNPISGHATLYWYQQILGQGPKLLIQFQNNGVVDDSQLPKDRFSAERLKGVDSTLKIQPAKLEDSAVYLCASSWPGESGNTIYFGEGSWLTVV.

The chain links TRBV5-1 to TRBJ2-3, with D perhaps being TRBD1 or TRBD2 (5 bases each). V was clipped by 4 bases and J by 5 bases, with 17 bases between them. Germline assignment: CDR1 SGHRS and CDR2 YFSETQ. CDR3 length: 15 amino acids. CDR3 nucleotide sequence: TGCGCCAGCAGCCCCCGGTGGGGGTCGGAAGATACGCAGTATTTT. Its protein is CASSPRWGSEDTQYF.

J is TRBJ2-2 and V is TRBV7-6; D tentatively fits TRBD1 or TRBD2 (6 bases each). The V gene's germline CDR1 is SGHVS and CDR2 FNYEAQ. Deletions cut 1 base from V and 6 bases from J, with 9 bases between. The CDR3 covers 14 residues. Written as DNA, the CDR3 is TGTGCCAGCAGCTTAGGGGGGGCGGCCGGGGAGCTGTTTTTT. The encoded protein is CASSLGGAAGELFF.

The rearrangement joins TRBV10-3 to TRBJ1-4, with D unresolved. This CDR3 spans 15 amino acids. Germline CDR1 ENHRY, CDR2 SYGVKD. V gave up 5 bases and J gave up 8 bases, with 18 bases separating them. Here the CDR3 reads CAISPDTFEGEKLFF. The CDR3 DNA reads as TGTGCCATCAGTCCAGACACCTTCGAGGGAGAAAAACTGTTTTTT.

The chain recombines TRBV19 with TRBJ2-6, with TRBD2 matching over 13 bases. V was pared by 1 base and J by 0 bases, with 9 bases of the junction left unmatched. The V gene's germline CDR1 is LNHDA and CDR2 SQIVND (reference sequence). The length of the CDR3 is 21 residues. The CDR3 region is CASSIGLAGGIYRSGANVLTF. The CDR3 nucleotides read TGTGCCAGTAGTATAGGACTAGCGGGGGGCATTTACCGCTCTGGGGCCAACGTCCTGACTTTC.

CDR3 DNA sequence: TGCGCCAGCAGCCCCTCGACAGGGGGGAACACTGAAGCTTTCTTT. It translates to CASSPSTGGNTEAFF. V is TRBV4-1 and J is TRBJ1-1; 9 bases are a match to TRBD1. J was trimmed by 1 base and V by 4 bases; bases with no gene match: 4. This CDR3 contains 15 residues. The germline V gene encodes CDR1 MGHRA and CDR2 YSYEKL.

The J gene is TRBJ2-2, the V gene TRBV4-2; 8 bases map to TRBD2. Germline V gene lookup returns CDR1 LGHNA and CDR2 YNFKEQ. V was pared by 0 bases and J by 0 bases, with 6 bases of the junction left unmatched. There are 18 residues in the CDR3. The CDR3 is CASSQDRAGETNTGELFF. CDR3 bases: TGTGCCAGCAGCCAAGATAGAGCGGGGGAGACGAACACCGGGGAGCTGTTTTTT.

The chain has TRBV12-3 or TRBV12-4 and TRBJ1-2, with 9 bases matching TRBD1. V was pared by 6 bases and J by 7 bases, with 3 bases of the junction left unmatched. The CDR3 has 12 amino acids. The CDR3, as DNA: TGTGCCAGCAGACTGACAGGGGGTGGCTACACCTTC. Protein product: CASRLTGGGYTF.

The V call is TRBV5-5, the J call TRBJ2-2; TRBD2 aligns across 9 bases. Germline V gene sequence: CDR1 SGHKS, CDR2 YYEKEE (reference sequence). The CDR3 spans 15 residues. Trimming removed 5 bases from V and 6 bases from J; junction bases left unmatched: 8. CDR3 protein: CASRPAGGSAGELFF. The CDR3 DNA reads TGTGCCAGCAGACCAGCGGGGGGATCCGCCGGGGAGCTGTTTTTT.

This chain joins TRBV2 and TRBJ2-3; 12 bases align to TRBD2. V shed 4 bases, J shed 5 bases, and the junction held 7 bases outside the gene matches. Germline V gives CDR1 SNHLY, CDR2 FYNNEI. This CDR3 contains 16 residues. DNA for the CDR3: TGTGCCAGCAGTGCCCCTAGCGGGGGGGATCGAGATACGCAGTATTTT. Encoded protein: CASSAPSGGDRDTQYF.